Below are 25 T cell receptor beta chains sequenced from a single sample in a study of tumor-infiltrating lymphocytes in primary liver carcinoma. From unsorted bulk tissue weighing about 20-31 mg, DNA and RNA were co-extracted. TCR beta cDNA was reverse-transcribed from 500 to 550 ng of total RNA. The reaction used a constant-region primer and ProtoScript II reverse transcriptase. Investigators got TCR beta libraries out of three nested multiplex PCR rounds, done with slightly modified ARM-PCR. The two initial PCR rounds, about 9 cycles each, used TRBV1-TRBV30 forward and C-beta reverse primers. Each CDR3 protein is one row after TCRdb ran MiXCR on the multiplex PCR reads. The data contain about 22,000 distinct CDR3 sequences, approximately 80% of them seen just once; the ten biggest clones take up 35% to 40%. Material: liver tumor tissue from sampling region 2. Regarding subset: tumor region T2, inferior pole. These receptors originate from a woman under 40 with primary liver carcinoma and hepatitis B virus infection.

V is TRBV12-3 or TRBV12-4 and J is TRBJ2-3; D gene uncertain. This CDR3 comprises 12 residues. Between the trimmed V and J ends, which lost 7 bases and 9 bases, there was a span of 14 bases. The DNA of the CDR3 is TGTGCCAGCATGCCTGGGGATGAAACGCAGTATTTT. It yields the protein CASMPGDETQYF.

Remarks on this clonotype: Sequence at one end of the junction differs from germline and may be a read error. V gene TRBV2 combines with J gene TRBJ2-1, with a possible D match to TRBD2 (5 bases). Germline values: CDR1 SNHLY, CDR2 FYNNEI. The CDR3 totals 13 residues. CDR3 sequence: CAGLASSYIEQFF. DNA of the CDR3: TGCGCCGGTCTAGCCAGCTCCTACATTGAGCAGTTCTTC.

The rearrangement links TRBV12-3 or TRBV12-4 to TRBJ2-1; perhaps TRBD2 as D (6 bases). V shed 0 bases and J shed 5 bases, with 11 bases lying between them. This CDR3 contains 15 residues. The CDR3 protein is CASSLANGSHNEQFF. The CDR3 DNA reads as TGTGCCAGCAGTTTAGCTAACGGGAGCCACAATGAGCAGTTCTTC.

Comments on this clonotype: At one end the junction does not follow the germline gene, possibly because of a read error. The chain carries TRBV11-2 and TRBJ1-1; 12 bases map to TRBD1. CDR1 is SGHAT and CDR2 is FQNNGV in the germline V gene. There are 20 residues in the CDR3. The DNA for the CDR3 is TGTGTCAGCAGCGCTCGGGACAGGGGGCGCGAGAGGTGGAGTAGCACTGAAGCTTTCTTT. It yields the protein CVSSARDRGRERWSSTEAFF.

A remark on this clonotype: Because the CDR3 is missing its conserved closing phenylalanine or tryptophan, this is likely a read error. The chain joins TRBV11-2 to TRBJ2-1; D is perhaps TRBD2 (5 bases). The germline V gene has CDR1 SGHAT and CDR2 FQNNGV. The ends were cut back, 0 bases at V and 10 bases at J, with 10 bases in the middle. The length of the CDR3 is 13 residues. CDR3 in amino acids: CASSLEVGAEQFS. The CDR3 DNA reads TGTGCCAGCAGCTTAGAGGTGGGAGCCGAGCAGTTCTCC.

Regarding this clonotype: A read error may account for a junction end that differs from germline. CDR3 sequence (DNA): TGTACCAGCAGCGCTCGAGACAGGGGGCGCAAGAGATGGAGTAACACTGAAACTTTCTTT. Its protein product is CTSSARDRGRKRWSNTETFF. The chain uses TRBV11-2 and TRBJ1-1; 10 bases match TRBD1. The CDR3 runs 20 residues. The germline V gene encodes CDR1 SGHAT and CDR2 FQNNGV.

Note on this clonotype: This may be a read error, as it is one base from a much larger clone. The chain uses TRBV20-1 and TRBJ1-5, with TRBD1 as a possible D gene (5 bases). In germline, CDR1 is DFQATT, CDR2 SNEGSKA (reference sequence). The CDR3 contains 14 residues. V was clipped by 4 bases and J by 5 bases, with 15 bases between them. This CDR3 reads CSATPGAHDQPQHF. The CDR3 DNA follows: TGCAGTGCTACACCCGGGGCACACGATCAGCCCCAGCATTTT.

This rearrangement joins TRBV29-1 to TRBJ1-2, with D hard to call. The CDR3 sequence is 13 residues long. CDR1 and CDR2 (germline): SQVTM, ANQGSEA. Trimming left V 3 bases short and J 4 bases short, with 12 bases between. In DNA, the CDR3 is TGCAGCGTTGATAAAGACACGTGCTATGGCTACACCTTC. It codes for CSVDKDTCYGYTF.

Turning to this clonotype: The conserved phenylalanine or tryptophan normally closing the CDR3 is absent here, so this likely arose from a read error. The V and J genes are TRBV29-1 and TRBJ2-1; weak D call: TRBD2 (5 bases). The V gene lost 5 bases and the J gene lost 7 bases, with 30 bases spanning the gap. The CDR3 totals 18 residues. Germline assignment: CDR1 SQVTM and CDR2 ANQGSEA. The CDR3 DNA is TGCAGCGTTTCAAGGCTGGCTGCCCTAGCAGGAGGTGGGAATGAGCAGTTCTTA. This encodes CSVSRLAALAGGGNEQFL.

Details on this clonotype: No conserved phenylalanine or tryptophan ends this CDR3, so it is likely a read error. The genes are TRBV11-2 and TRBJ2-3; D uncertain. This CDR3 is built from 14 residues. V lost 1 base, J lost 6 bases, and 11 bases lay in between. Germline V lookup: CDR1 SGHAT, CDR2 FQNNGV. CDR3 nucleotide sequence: TGTGCCAGCAGCTTAGCTTATAGCATGGATACGCAGTATTAT. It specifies CASSLAYSMDTQYY.

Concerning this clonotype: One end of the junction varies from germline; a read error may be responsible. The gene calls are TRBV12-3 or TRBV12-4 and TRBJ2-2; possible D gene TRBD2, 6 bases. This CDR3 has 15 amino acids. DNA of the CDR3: TGTGCCAGCCGGGGGTGGGGCATGAACACCGTGGAGCTGTTTTTT. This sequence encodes CASRGWGMNTVELFF.

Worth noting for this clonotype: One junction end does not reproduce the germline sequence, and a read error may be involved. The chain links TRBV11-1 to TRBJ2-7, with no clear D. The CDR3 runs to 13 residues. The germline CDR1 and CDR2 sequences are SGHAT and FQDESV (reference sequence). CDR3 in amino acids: CASSLGCLHEQYF. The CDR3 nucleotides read TGTGCCAGCAGCTTGGGATGCCTCCACGAACAGTACTTC.

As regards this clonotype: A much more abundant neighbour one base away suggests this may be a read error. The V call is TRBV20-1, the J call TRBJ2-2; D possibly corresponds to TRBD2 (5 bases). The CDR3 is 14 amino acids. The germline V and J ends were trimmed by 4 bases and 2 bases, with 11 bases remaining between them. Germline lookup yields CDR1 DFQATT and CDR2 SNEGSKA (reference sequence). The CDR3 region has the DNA TGCAGTGCTACCCGACTATGCAACACCGGGGAGCTGTTTTTT. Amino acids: CSATRLCNTGELFF.

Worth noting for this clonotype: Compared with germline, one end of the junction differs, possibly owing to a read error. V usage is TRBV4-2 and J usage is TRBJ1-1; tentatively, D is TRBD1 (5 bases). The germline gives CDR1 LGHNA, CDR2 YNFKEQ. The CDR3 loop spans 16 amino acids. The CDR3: CASSPVEGRGSTEAFF. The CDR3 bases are TGTGCCAGCAGCCCCGTTGAGGGGAGAGGGAGCACTGAAGCATTCTTT.

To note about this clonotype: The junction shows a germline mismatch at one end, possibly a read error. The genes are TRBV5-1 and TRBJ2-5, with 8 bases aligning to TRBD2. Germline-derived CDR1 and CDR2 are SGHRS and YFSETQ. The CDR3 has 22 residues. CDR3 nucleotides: TGCGCCAGAAGCTTGGCCCCGACCAGCGCTAGCGGGTTGTGGAAGAAGAGAGAGACCCAGTACTTC. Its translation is CARSLAPTSASGLWKKRETQYF.

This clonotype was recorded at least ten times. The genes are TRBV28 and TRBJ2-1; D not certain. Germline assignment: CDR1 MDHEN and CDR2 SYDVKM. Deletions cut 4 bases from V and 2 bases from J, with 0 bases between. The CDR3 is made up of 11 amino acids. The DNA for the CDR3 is TGTGCCAGCAGTTCCTACAATGAGCAGTTCTTC. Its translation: CASSSYNEQFF.

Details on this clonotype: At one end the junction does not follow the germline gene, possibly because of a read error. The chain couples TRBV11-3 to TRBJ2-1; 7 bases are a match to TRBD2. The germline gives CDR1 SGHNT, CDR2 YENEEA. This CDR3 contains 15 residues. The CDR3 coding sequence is TGTGACAGCAGCCGACTAGTGGGGGGGGGGTACGAGCAGTCCTTC. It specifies CDSSRLVGGGYEQSF.

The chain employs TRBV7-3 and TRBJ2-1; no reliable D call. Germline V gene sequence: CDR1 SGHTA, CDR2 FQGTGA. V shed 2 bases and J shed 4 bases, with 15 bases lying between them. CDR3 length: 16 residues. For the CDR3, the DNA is TGTGCCAGCAGCTTAGCTCTAGTAGACTCTTACAATGAGCAGTTCTTC. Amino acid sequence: CASSLALVDSYNEQFF.

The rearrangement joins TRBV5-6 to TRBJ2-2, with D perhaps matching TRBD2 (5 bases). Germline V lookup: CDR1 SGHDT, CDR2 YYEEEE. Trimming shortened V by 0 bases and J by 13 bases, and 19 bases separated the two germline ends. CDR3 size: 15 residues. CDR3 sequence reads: CASSLAYRVTGGLFF. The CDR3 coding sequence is TGTGCCAGCAGCTTGGCATACAGAGTCACCGGAGGGCTGTTTTTT.

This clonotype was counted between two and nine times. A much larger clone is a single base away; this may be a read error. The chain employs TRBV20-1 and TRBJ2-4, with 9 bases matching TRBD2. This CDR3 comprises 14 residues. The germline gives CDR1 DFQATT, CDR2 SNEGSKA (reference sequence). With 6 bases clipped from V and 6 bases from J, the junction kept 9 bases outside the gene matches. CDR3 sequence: CSASTGTSRNIQYF. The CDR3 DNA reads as TGCAGTGCCTCTACCGGGACTAGCAGAAACATTCAGTACTTC.

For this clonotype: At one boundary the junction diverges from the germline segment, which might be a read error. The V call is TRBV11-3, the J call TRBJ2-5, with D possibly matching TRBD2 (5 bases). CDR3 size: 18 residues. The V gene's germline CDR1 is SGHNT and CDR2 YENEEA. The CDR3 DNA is TGTGCCAGCAGCTCTAGTTCACTAGTGGGAGTTACCGGAGAGACCCGGTACTTC. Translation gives CASSSSSLVGVTGETRYF.

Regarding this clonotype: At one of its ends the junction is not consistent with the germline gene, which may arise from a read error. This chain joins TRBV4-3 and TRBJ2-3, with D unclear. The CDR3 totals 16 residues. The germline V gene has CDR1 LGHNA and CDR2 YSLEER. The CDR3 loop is CTSSQGFAETRHTQYF. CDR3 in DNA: TGCACCAGCAGTCAAGGTTTTGCGGAAACCAGGCATACGCAGTATTTT.

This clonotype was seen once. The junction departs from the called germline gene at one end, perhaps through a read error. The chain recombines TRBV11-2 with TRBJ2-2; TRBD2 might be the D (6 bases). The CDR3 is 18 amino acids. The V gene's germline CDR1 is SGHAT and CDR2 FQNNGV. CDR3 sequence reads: CASSSPRAGGPNNGELFF. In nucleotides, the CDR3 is TGTGCCAGCAGCTCGCCCCGAGCGGGCGGCCCGAACAACGGGGAGTTGTTTTTT.

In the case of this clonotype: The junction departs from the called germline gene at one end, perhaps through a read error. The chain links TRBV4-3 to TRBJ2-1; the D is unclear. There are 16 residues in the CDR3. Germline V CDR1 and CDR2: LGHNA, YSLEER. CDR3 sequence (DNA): TGCACCAGCAGCCAAGATGTGGGAAGCTCCTACAATGAGCGGTTCTTC. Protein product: CTSSQDVGSSYNERFF.

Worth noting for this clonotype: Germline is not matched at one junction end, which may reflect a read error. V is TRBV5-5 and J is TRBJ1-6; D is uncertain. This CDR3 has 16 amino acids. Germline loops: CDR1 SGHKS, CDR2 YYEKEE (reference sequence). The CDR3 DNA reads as TGTACCAGCAGCTATAACTTGAGCTCCTATAATTCACTCCTCCACTTT. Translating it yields CTSSYNLSSYNSLLHF.